The subject of this entry is one T cell receptor (beta chain). Its target is unknown. The data derive from a study of shared clonotypes between healthy human individuals. Broader study findings: In the sorted subsets, rarefaction showed sequencing was incomplete despite large depth.

The V and J ends lost 2 bases and 8 bases respectively, with 18 bases between them. Germline CDR1 and CDR2: MGHDK and SYGVNS. The CDR3 has 15 amino acids. Terminally differentiated effector memory CD45RA+ cells were left out of the naive CD8 fraction, which was CD45RO-negative and positively selected for CCR7. In the source study's methods: Filtering was not the same, since immunoSEQ gave junction-only sequences without quality scores. Only in-frame clones appear in the TCRdb table, and some are missing; sequencing was by immunoSEQ multiplex PCR. That table is the source of V, J and clone size, and D and trimming were worked out from the DNA. The top ten hold roughly 1.7% of the sample, which has millions of clones, 85% to 95% seen once.

This clonotype was obtained from a man younger than 35 in good health. Some clones in this sample may be carry-over from other donors' samples. Sequencing used naive CD8+ T cells from PBMCs. The rearrangement links TRBV25-1 to TRBJ1-2; a possible D gene is TRBD1 (6 bases). The CDR3 nucleotides are TGTGCCAGCAGTGAACAGGGGTCCTCGCGAGGGGGCTACACCTTC. Its protein is CASSEQGSSRGGYTF.